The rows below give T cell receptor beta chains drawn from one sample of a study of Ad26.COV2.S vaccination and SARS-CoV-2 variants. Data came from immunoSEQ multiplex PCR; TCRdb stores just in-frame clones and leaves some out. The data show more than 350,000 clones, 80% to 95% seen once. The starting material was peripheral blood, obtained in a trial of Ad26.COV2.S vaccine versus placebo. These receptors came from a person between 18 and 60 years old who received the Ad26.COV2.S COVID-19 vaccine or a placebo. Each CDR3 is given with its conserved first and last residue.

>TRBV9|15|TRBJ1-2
CASSVGTGGDYGYTF
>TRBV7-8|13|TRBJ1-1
CASSRQGDTEAFF
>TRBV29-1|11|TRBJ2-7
CSAREGMEQYF
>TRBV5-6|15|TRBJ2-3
CASSSSLARTDTQYF
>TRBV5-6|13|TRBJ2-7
CASSLGAAYEQYF
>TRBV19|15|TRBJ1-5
CASSLDRGHRQPQHF
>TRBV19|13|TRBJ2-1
CASSMLSPNEQFF
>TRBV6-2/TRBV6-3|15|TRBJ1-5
CASSYSILGNQPQHF
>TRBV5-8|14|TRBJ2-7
CASSLGLAVHEQYF
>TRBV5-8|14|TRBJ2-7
CASSGGTGVHEQYF
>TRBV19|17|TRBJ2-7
CASSIRAGATQSYEQYF
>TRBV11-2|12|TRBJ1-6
CASSLVQSPLHF
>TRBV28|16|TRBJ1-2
CASSFPPLGERAGYTF
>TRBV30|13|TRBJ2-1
CAWENSGYNEQFF
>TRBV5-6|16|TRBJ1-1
CASSFKTGVTNTEAFF
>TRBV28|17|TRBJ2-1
CASSLYPPGGIHNEQFF
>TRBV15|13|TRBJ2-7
CATSRWPSYEQYF
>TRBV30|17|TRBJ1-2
CAWSVPTGGQDSYGYTF
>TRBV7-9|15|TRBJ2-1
CASSSGLAGGLEQFF
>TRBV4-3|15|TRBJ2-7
CASSHPGTGGDEQYF
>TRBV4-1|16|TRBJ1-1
CASSPENLLRGTEAFF
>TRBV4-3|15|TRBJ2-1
CASSQGSGGNNEQFF
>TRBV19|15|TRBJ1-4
CASRPTGSNNEKLFF
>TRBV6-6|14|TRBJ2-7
CASTFSWKTHEQYF
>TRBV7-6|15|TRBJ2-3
CASSLGTGRTDTQYF
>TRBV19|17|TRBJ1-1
CASSTNPGTGGGLGAFF
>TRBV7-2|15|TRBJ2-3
CASSLGGTSGDTQYF
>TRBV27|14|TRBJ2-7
CASSPADRLYEQYF
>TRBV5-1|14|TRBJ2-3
CASSLDGGPDTQYF
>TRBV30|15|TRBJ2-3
CAWSASGSFSDTQYF
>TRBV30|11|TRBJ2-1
CAWMVSREQFF
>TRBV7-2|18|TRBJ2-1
CASSLERLLSSSYNEQFF
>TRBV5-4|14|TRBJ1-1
CASSEGQGAGEAFF
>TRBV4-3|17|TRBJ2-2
CASSQVLGVASGGELFF
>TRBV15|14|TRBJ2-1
CATSRVLAYNEQFF
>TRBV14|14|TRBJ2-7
CASSFRDGTYEQYF
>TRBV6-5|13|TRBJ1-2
CASMANAGGGYTF
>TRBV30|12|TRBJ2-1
CAWSAQGGEQFF
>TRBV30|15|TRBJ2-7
CAWSLYSPAHYEQYF
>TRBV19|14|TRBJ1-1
CASSISGMNTEAFF
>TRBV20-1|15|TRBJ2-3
CSASDLAGKSDTQYF
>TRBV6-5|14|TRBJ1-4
CASSYDGLSEKLFF
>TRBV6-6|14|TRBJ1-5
CASSYGGGDQPQHF
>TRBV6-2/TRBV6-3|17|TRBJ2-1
CASSYTGLAGPSNEQFF
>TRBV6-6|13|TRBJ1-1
CASRGGMNTEAFF
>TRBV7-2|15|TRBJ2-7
CASSSGTARIYEQYF
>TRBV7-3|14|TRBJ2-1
CASSLTGSYNEQFF
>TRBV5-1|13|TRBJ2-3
CASSPLNTDTQYF
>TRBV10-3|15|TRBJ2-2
CAIREGQGGTGELFF
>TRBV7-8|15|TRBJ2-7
CASSRRGGHFYEQYF
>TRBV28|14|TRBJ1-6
CASSPQVVSSPLHF